These T cell receptor beta chains were read from a single sample in a study of radiotherapy plus CTLA-4 blockade in lung cancer. Here immunoSEQ multiplex PCR was the method, and the copy in TCRdb shows in-frame clones only, minus some. The top ten hold roughly 0.85% of the sample, which has 90,000 or so clones, 83% seen once. Sequences were derived from peripheral blood, sampled from a patient treated with radiotherapy plus ipilimumab. These receptors all come from a human donor with non-small cell lung cancer who had stable disease on radiotherapy plus ipilimumab. Each CDR3 is given with its conserved first and last residue. The D gene is left open where the match is weak. Clone size, where shown, is once, few, many, or a class for clones that have expanded.

V: TRBV7-8
size: .
D: .
J: TRBJ2-7
DNA: TGTGCCAGCAGCTTAAGTGCAGGACTCCGGTCCTACGAGCAGTACTTC
CDR3: CASSLSAGLRSYEQYF

V: TRBV5-1
size: .
D: .
J: TRBJ1-6
DNA: TGCGCCAGCAGCCCGGAGGGCAGGATATCACCCCTCCACTTT
CDR3: CASSPEGRISPLHF

V: TRBV5-1
size: .
D: TRBD1
J: TRBJ2-2
DNA: TGCGCCAGCAGCCCCGGGACAGGCAACACCGGGGAGCTGTTTTTT
CDR3: CASSPGTGNTGELFF

V: TRBV5-4
size: .
D: TRBD2
J: TRBJ2-7
DNA: TGTGCCAGCAGGGAGGAACTAGCGGGAGTGGGCGAGCAGTACTTC
CDR3: CASREELAGVGEQYF

V: TRBV11-2
size: .
D: .
J: TRBJ2-7
DNA: TGTGCCAGCAGCTTAATGCAGGGACTTCCACCTTATGGTGTCTACGAGCAGTACTTC
CDR3: CASSLMQGLPPYGVYEQYF

V: TRBV21-1
size: .
D: .
J: TRBJ1-2
DNA: TGTGCCAGCAGCAAAGAGGGCAGGGACGGGGACCCTAACTATGGCTACACCTTC
CDR3: CASSKEGRDGDPNYGYTF

V: TRBV21-1
size: medium-sized
D: .
J: TRBJ1-1
DNA: TGTGCCAGCAGCTTCCGAGGGCAGGGTAGGCCTTTCTTT
CDR3: CASSFRGQGRPFF

V: TRBV6-5
size: .
D: TRBD1
J: TRBJ1-3
DNA: TGTGCCAGCAGTTACGGACAGGGGGGAAACACCATATATTTT
CDR3: CASSYGQGGNTIYF

V: TRBV30
size: .
D: .
J: TRBJ1-4
DNA: TGTGCCTGGAGTGTCCAGCTCGCGGGGGAAAAACTGTTTTTT
CDR3: CAWSVQLAGEKLFF

V: TRBV9
size: .
D: .
J: TRBJ2-7
DNA: TGTGCCAGCAGCGTAGGTCAGGAGACAATCTACGAGCAGTACTTC
CDR3: CASSVGQETIYEQYF

V: TRBV18
size: .
D: .
J: TRBJ2-5
DNA: TGTGCCAGCTCAGAACAAAACCCGGGATTTCCCCAAGAGACCCAGTACTTC
CDR3: CASSEQNPGFPQETQYF

V: TRBV5-1
size: .
D: .
J: TRBJ1-2
DNA: TGCGCCAGCAGCTTAACAGGGCCAGGAGGCTACACCTTC
CDR3: CASSLTGPGGYTF

V: TRBV2
size: once
D: .
J: TRBJ2-3
DNA: TGTGCCAGCAGTGAAAGAGGCAGGGACGTTGGAGATACGCAGTATTTT
CDR3: CASSERGRDVGDTQYF

V: TRBV6-6
size: .
D: TRBD2
J: TRBJ2-1
DNA: TGTGCCAGCAGCACTCAGCGGGAGCACTACAATGAGCAGTTCTTC
CDR3: CASSTQREHYNEQFF

V: TRBV7-8
size: .
D: TRBD2
J: TRBJ2-1
DNA: TGTGCCAGCAGCAAGGGACTAGCGGGAGTTGACAATGAGCAGTTCTTC
CDR3: CASSKGLAGVDNEQFF

V: TRBV27
size: .
D: .
J: TRBJ1-6
DNA: TGTGCCAGCAGTTTATCCCTCTTGAAACCCCTCCACTTT
CDR3: CASSLSLLKPLHF

V: TRBV6-6
size: once
D: TRBD1
J: TRBJ1-1
DNA: TGTGCCAGCAGGCCGACAGGGGGCAAGAACACTGAAGCTTTCTTT
CDR3: CASRPTGGKNTEAFF

V: TRBV5-1
size: .
D: .
J: TRBJ1-2
DNA: TGCGCCAGCAGCTTGGATCCTCTGAGCGGCTACACCTTC
CDR3: CASSLDPLSGYTF

V: TRBV2
size: .
D: TRBD2
J: TRBJ2-4
DNA: TGTGCCAGCAGTGATATTATGGAGCGGGGTCACGACATTCAGTACTTC
CDR3: CASSDIMERGHDIQYF